This T cell receptor beta chain was captured in a study of blood T cells in healthy people across ages (dated by TCRdb to the mid-2010s). For the study in its entirety: In model experiments, roughly one uniquely barcoded TCR beta cDNA molecule per two T cells was captured by template switching. The study measured age-related changes in TCR beta repertoire diversity using deep sequencing normalized with unique cDNA molecular identifiers. Four age groups were formed from the donors: young (average around 15 years), middle-aged (approximately 40), aged (roughly 59) and long-lived (less than 85). To avoid experimental bias, donors of different ages were distributed randomly across sequencing lanes. The study analyzed two additional independent replicas of 1 million unique cDNA reads from the same blood draw for two donors, one aged 18 to 29 and one aged 80 or older.

With regard to this clonotype: Its specific antigen is unknown. There are no base qualities to consult, and no much larger clone falls within one base.

The donors were roughly 40 Caucasian individuals from Russia, aged roughly 6 to 90 years, who were systemically healthy. About 10 milliliters of peripheral blood were drawn from each donor into EDTA-treated Vacutainer tubes. Ficoll-Paque density-gradient centrifugation was used to isolate PBMCs, with at least 6.5 million obtained per sample. Trizol reagent was used to extract total RNA from PBMCs, with at least 5 micrograms per sample. The percentages of naive CD45RAhigh/CD27high T cells were determined by flow cytometry on a PBMC aliquot from every donor. Findings and caveats that apply to the study as a whole: Observed TCR beta diversity correlated strongly with the percentage of naive T cells measured by flow cytometry. The long-lived group showed more naive CD4+ T cells, fewer expanded clones and increased TCR diversity than the aged group, suggesting age selection. As age increased, observed TCR beta diversity per million T cells dropped in a roughly linear way, and a significant reduction was already evident by age 40. Conclusive comparison of naive and antigen-experienced compartments was prevented by the profiling of bulk unsorted PBMCs. Total diversity estimates from one million sequenced T cells were considered lower bounds and underestimates. Because the CMV infection status of the donors was unknown, age-related changes in expanded clonotypes may potentially have been confounded.

Receptors were amplified or captured by 5' RACE. Sequencing was performed on an Illumina HiSeq 2500. A second PCR of about 6 to 11 cycles was performed with a sample-barcoded 5' primer and a J-beta primer mix. A unique molecular identifier was introduced onto each TCR beta cDNA molecule by a template-switch 5' adaptor carrying 12 random nucleotides. At least 3 million CDR3-containing paired-end reads were obtained from each sample. First-strand cDNA was synthesized from all RNA with the Mint cDNA synthesis kit, primed by a TRBC-specific oligonucleotide. Following uracil-DNA glycosylase treatment, a first 18-cycle PCR with universal primers M1SS and BC2_uni_R was performed on all cDNA. The paper's data handling went like this. Each sample was normalized by randomly selecting 1 million high-quality reads, each carrying a distinct molecular identifier. Instead of being binned into consensus sequences, reads with shared molecular identifiers were discarded. MiTCR, with a Q25 quality threshold and the strictest error-elimination algorithm, was used for CDR3 identification, clonotype clustering and error correction. A nonparametric unseen species model using Euler transformation provided a lower-bound estimate of total TCR beta diversity. In-frame beta chains were kept once TCRdb had trimmed the public reads at Q25 with fastp and called clones with MiXCR. Merged by CDR3 protein, the rows form single entries marked with the most common genes and DNA. It is TCRdb's table, rather than the study itself, that gives the V and J calls and clone size. This sample comprises over 1,500,000 distinct CDR3 sequences, roughly 52% of them detected only once. The ten largest clones take up roughly 2.1% of the sample.

Taken from cysteine to phenylalanine, the CDR3 has 15 residues. The retained sequence is limited to the CDR3, 45 bases, with the frame set at the first base. The germline V gene sets CDR1 to MDHEN and CDR2 to SYDVKM. The junction shows trimming of 6 bases on V and 0 bases on J, and the gene matches do not reach 6 bases of it. The sequence came from a woman aged 35 to 49 in good health. The receptor chain draws on TRBV28 and TRBJ2-5, and 8 junctional nucleotides match TRBD1. The specimen sequenced was blood. Here the CDR3 is given as CASRGGQENQETQYF. The DNA sequence is given as TGTGCCAGCAGGGGGGGACAGGAGAACCAAGAGACCCAGTACTTC.